The 8 T cell receptor beta chains below were found in one sample sequenced in a study of T cell repertoires in cytomegalovirus infection. One entry per CDR3 protein, called by TCRdb with MiXCR from the reads. The sample yields 560,000 or so distinct CDR3 sequences, approximately 16% seen once. The source material was CD8+ T cells from PBMCs. Receptors were obtained from a human donor in good health (CMV status not recorded). Some clones in this sample may be carry-over from other donors' samples.

The CDR3 region is CASTIIAGGLNEQFF. The CDR3 coding sequence is TGTGCCAGCACAATTATAGCGGGAGGGCTTAATGAGCAGTTCTTC. V gene TRBV12-3 or TRBV12-4 combines with J gene TRBJ2-1, with TRBD2 matching over 11 bases. This CDR3 spans 15 amino acids. The V and J ends lost 7 bases and 7 bases, in that order; junction bases with no gene match: 9.

This clonotype was detected a few times. V and J are TRBV5-4 and TRBJ2-3; 11 nucleotides agree with TRBD2. The germline CDR1 and CDR2 sequences are SGHNT and YYREEE (reference sequence). V lost 3 bases and J lost 2; bases outside the gene matches: 5. CDR3 length: 16 residues. CDR3 residues: CASSSLAGGNTDTQYF. The CDR3 DNA reads as TGTGCCAGCAGCTCCTTAGCGGGAGGGAACACAGATACGCAGTATTTT.

This clonotype has more than one count but fewer than ten. V is TRBV9 and J is TRBJ2-1; D is perhaps TRBD2 (7 bases). V was trimmed by 0 bases and J by 5 bases, leaving 15 bases between them. Per germline, CDR1 SGDLS and CDR2 YYNGEE. The length of the CDR3 is 16 residues. In DNA form, the CDR3 reads TGTGCCAGCAGCGTAGCTACCGGGGGGCCCCACAATGAGCAGTTCTTC. Its protein product is CASSVATGGPHNEQFF.

The chain links TRBV4-2 to TRBJ2-1; TRBD1 aligns across 9 bases. This CDR3 is 14 amino acids long. Trimming removed 5 bases from V and 6 bases from J; junction bases left unmatched: 5. Germline CDR1 and CDR2: LGHNA and YNFKEQ. Written as DNA, the CDR3 is TGTGCCAGCAGCACGGGACAGGGAATCAATGAGCAGTTCTTC. This codes for CASSTGQGINEQFF.

This clonotype has at least ten counts. The V gene is TRBV10-3, the J gene TRBJ2-1; TRBD2 matches at 10 bases. This CDR3 has 17 amino acids. Germline assignment: CDR1 ENHRY and CDR2 SYGVKD. V gave up 4 bases and J gave up 7 bases; unmatched junction bases: 13. The CDR3 loop reads CAISGPQAGGPSNEQFF. The DNA for the CDR3 is TGTGCCATCAGTGGGCCCCAAGCGGGGGGGCCTAGTAATGAGCAGTTCTTC.

This clonotype came up many times. The chain employs TRBV27 and TRBJ2-5; 9 bases are shared with TRBD2. The V gene's germline CDR1 is MNHEY and CDR2 SMNVEV (reference sequence). J lost 2 bases, V lost 3 bases, and 4 bases had no gene match. The CDR3 contains 15 residues. The CDR3: CASSFLREGQETQYF. Here the CDR3 DNA reads TGTGCCAGCAGTTTCTTGCGGGAGGGGCAAGAGACCCAGTACTTC.

The chain has TRBV9 and TRBJ1-2, with D unresolved. Trimming stripped 4 bases from V and 6 bases from J, with 4 bases between. Looked up from germline, CDR1 is SGDLS and CDR2 is YYNGEE. CDR3 size: 10 residues. The CDR3 protein is CASSPNGYTF. CDR3 nucleotide sequence: TGTGCCAGCAGCCCCAATGGCTACACCTTC. Full variable domain (missing parts from reference TRBV9 and TRBJ1-2): DSGVTQTPKHLITATGQRVTLRCSPRSGDLSVYWYQQSLDQGLQFLIQYYNGEERAKGNILERFSAQQFPDLHSELNLSSLELGDSALYFCASSPNGYTFGSGTRLTVV.

This clonotype was seen many times. The chain links TRBV7-8 to TRBJ1-4; D gene uncertain. V lost 1 base to trimming and J lost 6 bases, with 12 bases between them. The CDR3 totals 15 residues. In germline, CDR1 is SGHVS, CDR2 FQNEAQ. CDR3 sequence: CASSLGGASYEKLFF. The CDR3 DNA follows: TGTGCCAGCAGCTTAGGGGGTGCGTCGTATGAAAAACTGTTTTTT.